Listed below are T cell receptor beta chains from one sample, sequenced in a study of PD-1 blockade in mismatch repair-deficient tumors. Generated by immunoSEQ multiplex PCR, the TCRdb table keeps only in-frame clones and is missing some. The sample records some 110,000 clones, about three quarters being singletons. The sequences come from peripheral blood, collected roughly 60 weeks after starting pembrolizumab. These receptor sequences come from an adult with mismatch repair-deficient cancer. The CDR3 runs from the conserved cysteine through the conserved F or W. The D gene is left open where the match is weak. Where a row states a size, it is once, few, many or the class of an expanded clone; other rows omit it.

J gene: TRBJ2-1; V gene: TRBV2; CDR3 length: 19; clone size: NA; D gene: TRBD2; CDR3 protein: CASSVTGQPGLAGGDEQFF; CDR3 DNA: TGTGCCAGCAGCGTGACCGGACAGCCGGGACTAGCGGGAGGTGATGAGCAGTTCTTC
J gene: TRBJ1-2; V gene: TRBV5-6; CDR3 length: 14; clone size: NA; D gene: TRBD1; CDR3 protein: CASSLVGQGGGYTF; CDR3 DNA: TGTGCCAGCAGCTTGGTAGGACAGGGTGGTGGCTACACCTTC
J gene: TRBJ2-3; V gene: TRBV7-9; CDR3 length: 16; clone size: NA; D gene: NA; CDR3 protein: CASSLAGTPSWDTQYF; CDR3 DNA: TGTGCCAGCAGCTTAGCAGGGACCCCGAGTTGGGATACGCAGTATTTT
J gene: TRBJ2-3; V gene: TRBV6-5; CDR3 length: 16; clone size: once; D gene: NA; CDR3 protein: CASSYSSQGSTDTQYF; CDR3 DNA: TGTGCCAGCAGTTACTCGAGCCAGGGGTCCACAGATACGCAGTATTTT
J gene: TRBJ1-5; V gene: TRBV10-2; CDR3 length: 14; clone size: NA; D gene: TRBD1; CDR3 protein: CASRLDRVGQPQHF; CDR3 DNA: TGCGCCAGCAGGTTGGACAGGGTAGGGCAGCCCCAGCATTTT
J gene: TRBJ2-5; V gene: TRBV11-3; CDR3 length: 15; clone size: few; D gene: TRBD1; CDR3 protein: CASSPDRGLWETQYF; CDR3 DNA: TGTGCCAGCAGCCCGGACAGGGGGCTTTGGGAGACCCAGTACTTC
J gene: TRBJ2-4; V gene: TRBV23-1; CDR3 length: 15; clone size: few; D gene: NA; CDR3 protein: CASSQSVDGRNIQYF; CDR3 DNA: TGCGCCAGCAGTCAATCTGTCGATGGCAGAAACATTCAGTACTTC
J gene: TRBJ2-2; V gene: TRBV4-1; CDR3 length: 17; clone size: NA; D gene: NA; CDR3 protein: CASSQDVGRTNTGELFF; CDR3 DNA: TGCGCCAGCAGTCAAGATGTGGGGAGGACCAACACCGGGGAGCTGTTTTTT
J gene: TRBJ2-7; V gene: TRBV5-1; CDR3 length: 11; clone size: NA; D gene: NA; CDR3 protein: CASRSGYEQYF; CDR3 DNA: TGCGCCAGCAGAAGCGGGTACGAGCAGTACTTC
J gene: TRBJ1-2; V gene: TRBV10-2; CDR3 length: 14; clone size: once; D gene: TRBD1; CDR3 protein: CASREGQGDYGYTF; CDR3 DNA: TGCGCCAGCAGAGAGGGACAGGGAGACTATGGCTACACCTTC
J gene: TRBJ2-3; V gene: TRBV5-4; CDR3 length: 15; clone size: NA; D gene: TRBD2; CDR3 protein: CASSFGRERTDTQYF; CDR3 DNA: TGTGCCAGCAGCTTTGGGCGGGAGCGAACAGATACGCAGTATTTT
J gene: TRBJ2-5; V gene: TRBV21-1; CDR3 length: 13; clone size: NA; D gene: NA; CDR3 protein: CASPTGQQETQYF; CDR3 DNA: TGTGCCAGCCCAACAGGACAACAAGAGACCCAGTACTTC
J gene: TRBJ1-1; V gene: TRBV6-1; CDR3 length: 14; clone size: few; D gene: NA; CDR3 protein: CASSEGWGFPEAFF; CDR3 DNA: TGTGCCAGCAGTGAAGGTTGGGGGTTCCCTGAAGCTTTCTTT
J gene: TRBJ2-1; V gene: TRBV7-9; CDR3 length: 16; clone size: NA; D gene: TRBD2; CDR3 protein: CASRSIAGVSYNEQFF; CDR3 DNA: TGTGCCAGCAGATCCATAGCGGGAGTCTCCTACAATGAGCAGTTCTTC
J gene: TRBJ2-3; V gene: TRBV4-3; CDR3 length: 17; clone size: NA; D gene: NA; CDR3 protein: CASSRGAGTSSGDTQYF; CDR3 DNA: TGCGCCAGCAGCCGGGGGGCGGGGACCTCATCGGGCGATACGCAGTATTTT
J gene: TRBJ2-1; V gene: TRBV30; CDR3 length: 11; clone size: NA; D gene: NA; CDR3 protein: CAWRRSNEQFF; CDR3 DNA: TGTGCCTGGAGACGGAGCAATGAGCAGTTCTTC
J gene: TRBJ2-7; V gene: TRBV10-3; CDR3 length: 15; clone size: NA; D gene: TRBD2; CDR3 protein: CAINRGTSGTYEQYF; CDR3 DNA: TGTGCCATAAATCGCGGGACTAGCGGTACCTACGAGCAGTACTTC
J gene: TRBJ2-7; V gene: TRBV6-1; CDR3 length: 16; clone size: NA; D gene: TRBD2; CDR3 protein: CASSENGLASSYEQYF; CDR3 DNA: TGTGCCAGCAGTGAAAACGGACTAGCGAGTTCCTACGAGCAGTACTTC
J gene: TRBJ2-2; V gene: TRBV7-2; CDR3 length: 14; clone size: NA; D gene: NA; CDR3 protein: CASSKDRATGELFF; CDR3 DNA: TGTGCCAGCAGCAAAGATAGGGCAACCGGGGAGCTGTTTTTT
J gene: TRBJ2-1; V gene: TRBV11-3; CDR3 length: 15; clone size: NA; D gene: TRBD2; CDR3 protein: CASSIMASGSHEQFF; CDR3 DNA: TGTGCCAGCAGCATTATGGCTAGCGGGAGCCATGAGCAGTTCTTC
J gene: TRBJ2-3; V gene: TRBV10-3; CDR3 length: 17; clone size: NA; D gene: NA; CDR3 protein: CAISEGYWRTSTDTQYF; CDR3 DNA: TGTGCCATCAGTGAAGGATATTGGCGGACTAGCACAGATACGCAGTATTTT
J gene: TRBJ2-5; V gene: TRBV2; CDR3 length: 12; clone size: NA; D gene: NA; CDR3 protein: CASSENGWAQYF; CDR3 DNA: TGTGCCAGCAGTGAAAACGGGTGGGCCCAGTACTTC
J gene: TRBJ1-2; V gene: TRBV6-5; CDR3 length: 13; clone size: NA; D gene: NA; CDR3 protein: CASSPRAGYGYTF; CDR3 DNA: TGTGCCAGCAGTCCCCGGGCGGGCTATGGCTACACCTTC
J gene: TRBJ2-3; V gene: TRBV7-8; CDR3 length: 13; clone size: NA; D gene: NA; CDR3 protein: CASTPRGEDTQYF; CDR3 DNA: TGTGCCAGCACCCCAAGGGGCGAAGATACGCAGTATTTT
J gene: TRBJ2-7; V gene: TRBV11-2; CDR3 length: 19; clone size: NA; D gene: TRBD2; CDR3 protein: CASRRPFLGASGGSYEQYF; CDR3 DNA: TGTGCCAGCAGACGGCCTTTTCTTGGGGCGAGCGGGGGGTCCTACGAGCAGTACTTC
J gene: TRBJ2-1; V gene: TRBV7-2; CDR3 length: 13; clone size: NA; D gene: NA; CDR3 protein: CASSLLWGNEQFF; CDR3 DNA: TGTGCCAGCAGCTTATTGTGGGGCAATGAGCAGTTCTTC
J gene: TRBJ2-1; V gene: TRBV5-6; CDR3 length: 12; clone size: NA; D gene: NA; CDR3 protein: CASSPSRGRQFF; CDR3 DNA: TGTGCCAGCAGCCCTTCACGGGGGAGGCAGTTCTTC
J gene: TRBJ2-2; V gene: TRBV7-9; CDR3 length: 16; clone size: NA; D gene: NA; CDR3 protein: CASSLVRPRAAGELFF; CDR3 DNA: TGTGCCAGCAGCTTAGTCCGGCCCCGGGCCGCCGGGGAGCTGTTTTTT
J gene: TRBJ1-5; V gene: TRBV18; CDR3 length: 16; clone size: NA; D gene: NA; CDR3 protein: CASSPNSADSNQPQHF; CDR3 DNA: TGTGCCAGCTCACCAAATTCGGCGGATAGCAATCAGCCCCAGCATTTT
J gene: TRBJ2-4; V gene: TRBV10-3; CDR3 length: 18; clone size: NA; D gene: NA; CDR3 protein: CAISEKREEAAAKNIQYF; CDR3 DNA: TGTGCCATCAGTGAGAAAAGGGAGGAGGCGGCAGCCAAAAACATTCAGTACTTC
J gene: TRBJ2-1; V gene: TRBV4-1; CDR3 length: 11; clone size: once; D gene: NA; CDR3 protein: CASSSRTIFFF; CDR3 DNA: TGCGCCAGCAGCTCTCGGACTATCTTCTTCTTC
J gene: TRBJ2-1; V gene: TRBV2; CDR3 length: 12; clone size: NA; D gene: NA; CDR3 protein: CASSNSGYEQFF; CDR3 DNA: TGTGCCAGCAGTAATAGCGGCTATGAGCAGTTCTTC
J gene: TRBJ1-1; V gene: TRBV5-1; CDR3 length: 14; clone size: NA; D gene: NA; CDR3 protein: CASSLMQVNTEAFF; CDR3 DNA: TGCGCCAGCAGCTTGATGCAGGTGAACACTGAAGCTTTCTTT
J gene: TRBJ2-7; V gene: TRBV11-3; CDR3 length: 13; clone size: NA; D gene: NA; CDR3 protein: CASSRASTYEQYF; CDR3 DNA: TGTGCCAGCAGCCGGGCTAGTACCTACGAGCAGTACTTC
J gene: TRBJ2-1; V gene: TRBV11-2; CDR3 length: 15; clone size: NA; D gene: NA; CDR3 protein: CASSLAPGLDNEQFF; CDR3 DNA: TGTGCCAGCAGCTTAGCTCCAGGGTTGGACAATGAGCAGTTCTTC
J gene: TRBJ1-5; V gene: TRBV27; CDR3 length: 14; clone size: few; D gene: NA; CDR3 protein: CASSFSKGNQPQHF; CDR3 DNA: TGTGCCAGCAGTTTCTCGAAAGGCAATCAGCCCCAGCATTTT
J gene: TRBJ1-4; V gene: TRBV5-6; CDR3 length: 15; clone size: few; D gene: NA; CDR3 protein: CASTGGVQTNEKLFF; CDR3 DNA: TGTGCCAGCACCGGCGGGGTTCAAACTAATGAAAAACTGTTTTTT
J gene: TRBJ2-7; V gene: TRBV6-6; CDR3 length: 14; clone size: NA; D gene: NA; CDR3 protein: CASRFSSTSYEQYF; CDR3 DNA: TGTGCCAGCAGGTTCAGTAGTACTTCCTACGAGCAGTACTTC
J gene: TRBJ1-1; V gene: TRBV5-6; CDR3 length: 12; clone size: few; D gene: TRBD1; CDR3 protein: CASSWTGNEAFF; CDR3 DNA: TGTGCCAGCAGCTGGACAGGGAATGAAGCTTTCTTT
J gene: TRBJ2-5; V gene: TRBV5-1; CDR3 length: 12; clone size: NA; D gene: NA; CDR3 protein: CASSLNKETQYF; CDR3 DNA: TGCGCCAGCAGCTTGAACAAAGAGACCCAGTACTTC
J gene: TRBJ1-2; V gene: TRBV30; CDR3 length: 13; clone size: NA; D gene: NA; CDR3 protein: CAWSRNLNYGYTF; CDR3 DNA: TGTGCCTGGAGTAGAAATTTAAACTATGGCTACACCTTC
J gene: TRBJ1-4; V gene: TRBV6-1; CDR3 length: 14; clone size: NA; D gene: NA; CDR3 protein: CASSERQYNEKLFF; CDR3 DNA: TGTGCCAGCAGTGAACGGCAGTATAATGAAAAACTGTTTTTT
J gene: TRBJ1-5; V gene: TRBV11-2; CDR3 length: 14; clone size: NA; D gene: NA; CDR3 protein: CASSRPGRDQPQHF; CDR3 DNA: TGTGCCAGCAGCCGGCCCGGGCGGGATCAGCCCCAGCATTTT
J gene: TRBJ2-2; V gene: TRBV9; CDR3 length: 13; clone size: NA; D gene: NA; CDR3 protein: CASSVGIGGELFF; CDR3 DNA: TGTGCCAGCAGCGTAGGAATCGGCGGGGAGCTGTTTTTT
J gene: TRBJ2-7; V gene: TRBV5-1; CDR3 length: 14; clone size: NA; D gene: NA; CDR3 protein: CASRVQADSYEQYF; CDR3 DNA: TGCGCCAGCAGAGTCCAAGCGGACTCCTACGAGCAGTACTTC
J gene: TRBJ2-1; V gene: TRBV9; CDR3 length: 15; clone size: NA; D gene: NA; CDR3 protein: CASSVGATRLDEQFF; CDR3 DNA: TGTGCCAGCAGCGTAGGGGCGACTAGGCTTGATGAGCAGTTCTTC
J gene: TRBJ2-1; V gene: TRBV27; CDR3 length: 16; clone size: NA; D gene: TRBD2; CDR3 protein: CASTRLAGGINNEQFF; CDR3 DNA: TGTGCCAGCACGCGTTTGGCGGGAGGCATTAATAATGAGCAGTTCTTC
J gene: TRBJ2-6; V gene: TRBV11-2; CDR3 length: 16; clone size: NA; D gene: NA; CDR3 protein: CASSSSPVAGANVLTF; CDR3 DNA: TGTGCCAGCAGCTCCTCCCCAGTTGCTGGGGCCAACGTCCTGACTTTC
J gene: TRBJ2-5; V gene: TRBV19; CDR3 length: 15; clone size: NA; D gene: TRBD2; CDR3 protein: CATKIGGRVQETQYF; CDR3 DNA: TGTGCCACCAAAATAGGCGGGAGGGTTCAAGAGACCCAGTACTTC